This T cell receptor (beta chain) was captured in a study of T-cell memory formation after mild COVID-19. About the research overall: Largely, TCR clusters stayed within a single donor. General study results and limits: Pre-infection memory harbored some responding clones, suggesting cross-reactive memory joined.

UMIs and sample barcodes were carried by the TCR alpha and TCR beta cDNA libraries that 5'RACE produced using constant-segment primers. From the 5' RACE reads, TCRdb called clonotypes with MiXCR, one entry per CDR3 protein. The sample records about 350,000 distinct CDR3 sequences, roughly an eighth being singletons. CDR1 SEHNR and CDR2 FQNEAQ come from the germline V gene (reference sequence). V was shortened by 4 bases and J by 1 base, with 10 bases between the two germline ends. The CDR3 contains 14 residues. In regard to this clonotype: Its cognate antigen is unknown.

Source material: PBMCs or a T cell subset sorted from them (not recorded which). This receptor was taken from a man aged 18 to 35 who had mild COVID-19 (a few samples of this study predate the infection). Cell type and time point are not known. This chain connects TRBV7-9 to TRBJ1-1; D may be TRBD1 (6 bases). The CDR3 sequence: CASSSSTGNTEAFF. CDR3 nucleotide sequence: TGTGCCAGCAGCTCCTCGACAGGGAACACTGAAGCTTTCTTT.